Shown below are 18 T cell receptor beta chains from a single sample sequenced in a study of regulatory T cells in long-lasting Graves disease (dated by TCRdb to the early 2020s). The time point label here, explained by the study, means: newly diagnosed GD, antithyroid drugs for less than 3 months. For both TCR sequencing and RNA sequencing, RNA was extracted from PBMCs in TRIzol. The library was produced with multiplex PCR. TCRdb records Illumina HiSeq 4000 as the sequencer. TCR beta libraries were built with iRepertoire HTBI primers and Arm-PCR amplification of CDR3 regions. The public sequencing data were trimmed at Q25 with fastp and processed into clonotypes with MiXCR by TCRdb, which kept only in-frame beta chains. Entries are consolidated by CDR3 protein sequence, retaining the most common genes and DNA. A total of approximately 540,000 distinct CDR3 sequences appear in this sample, around 11% of them only once. The ten largest clones capture 7.5% to 9% of the sample.

Separately, the same data were catalogued under a study of T cells in Graves' hyperthyroidism and ophthalmopathy.

The sequencing used peripheral blood mononuclear cells (PBMCs), collected at new diagnosis, from a patient treated with antithyroid drugs. The receptors were sampled from a woman aged 25 to 39 with Graves disease. Donor details come from another sample of the same person, matched by shared clones.

This clonotype was recorded a few times. The rearrangement links TRBV4-1 to TRBJ2-3; a weak D match, TRBD2 (6 bases). CDR3 length: 15 residues. Germline V gives CDR1 MGHRA, CDR2 YSYEKL. The V end lost 2 bases, the J end lost 6 bases, and 15 bases lay between the germline ends. CDR3 residues: CASSQREGGIDTQYF. Written as DNA, the CDR3 is TGCGCCAGCAGCCAAAGGGAAGGCGGGATTGATACGCAGTATTTT.

CDR3 in DNA: TGTGCCAGCAGTTTGACAGGATCCGGGCCTGAAGCTTTCTTT. This encodes CASSLTGSGPEAFF. The chain recombines TRBV6-2 or TRBV6-3 with TRBJ1-1, with TRBD1 as a possible D gene (6 bases). Germline V gene data show CDR1 as MNHEY and CDR2 as SVGEGT. V was trimmed by 4 bases and J by 6 bases, leaving 15 bases between them. The CDR3 has 14 amino acids.

This clonotype was seen ten or more times. This chain connects TRBV28 to TRBJ1-1, with D uncertain. Germline CDR1 MDHEN, CDR2 SYDVKM. The CDR3 has 14 amino acids. Trimming removed 4 bases at V and 2 bases at J, with 11 bases between. CDR3 in amino acids: CASSSASLNTEAFF. CDR3 DNA sequence: TGTGCCAGCAGTTCTGCCAGTTTAAACACTGAAGCTTTCTTT.

This clonotype was seen many times. The chain couples TRBV6-2 or TRBV6-3 to TRBJ2-5, with D unclear. Germline assignment: CDR1 MNHEY and CDR2 SVGEGT. V lost 3 bases and J 3 bases, leaving 14 bases between the germline ends. The CDR3 totals 15 residues. CDR3 region: CASSYYSHLKETQYF. In nucleotides, the CDR3 is TGTGCCAGCAGTTATTACAGCCATTTGAAAGAGACCCAGTACTTC.

V gene TRBV19 combines with J gene TRBJ2-7, with 9 positions matching TRBD1. The J segment lost 4 bases and the V segment lost 3 bases, leaving 7 bases of the junction unmatched. CDR1 and CDR2 from the germline V gene are LNHDA and SQIVND (reference sequence). The CDR3 loop spans 15 amino acids. In DNA form, the CDR3 reads TGTGCCAGTAGTATGGCGGGACAGGGAGGATACGAGCAGTACTTC. Residues: CASSMAGQGGYEQYF.

This clonotype occurred many times. V is TRBV20-1 and J is TRBJ1-2; weak D call: TRBD1 (6 bases). The germline V and J ends were trimmed by 3 bases and 0 bases, with 14 bases remaining between them. This CDR3 has 15 residues. Germline assignment: CDR1 DFQATT and CDR2 SNEGSKA (reference sequence). The CDR3 region is CSARLGGGANYGYTF. CDR3 nucleotide sequence: TGCAGTGCTAGGCTGGGGGGCGGTGCTAACTATGGCTACACCTTC.

This clonotype was observed at least ten times. The CDR3 protein is CATSRESGTGTSNEQFF. In nucleotides, the CDR3 is TGTGCCACCAGCAGAGAATCAGGGACAGGGACGTCCAATGAGCAGTTCTTC. The V call is TRBV15, the J call TRBJ2-1; TRBD1 matches at 9 bases. Germline V gene data show CDR1 as LNHNV and CDR2 as YYDKDF (reference sequence). The CDR3 runs 17 residues. After removal of 0 bases from V and 6 bases from J, the junction contained 9 bases not matched to a gene.

As regards this clonotype: A much larger clone lies a single base off, so this may be a read error. This chain connects TRBV11-3 to TRBJ1-2; D remains unclear. The CDR3 has 14 amino acids. Germline V gives CDR1 SGHNT, CDR2 YENEEA. V lost 4 bases and J lost 7, with 16 bases in between. The CDR3 coding sequence is TGTGCCAGCAGCTCTCAATGGGAGGCCGGTGGCTACACCTTC. This sequence encodes CASSSQWEAGGYTF.

This clonotype was counted at least ten times. V usage is TRBV24-1 and J usage is TRBJ2-2, with D perhaps being TRBD1 or TRBD2 (5 bases each). Deletions cut 0 bases from V and 5 bases from J, with 12 bases between. CDR1 and CDR2 from the germline V gene are KGHDR and SFDVKD. The CDR3 totals 16 residues. In nucleotides, the CDR3 is TGTGCCACCAGTGATTTGGCAGGGTGGGAGACCGGGGAGCTGTTTTTT. Translated, it gives CATSDLAGWETGELFF.

This clonotype was seen only a few times. The CDR3 DNA reads TGTGCCAGTACCCTTCGACAGTCCCGAGTCTCTGGGGCCAACGTCCTGACTTTC. This translates into CASTLRQSRVSGANVLTF. V usage is TRBV19 and J usage is TRBJ2-6, with a possible D match to TRBD1 (5 bases). There are 18 residues in the CDR3. Germline CDR1 reads LNHDA; CDR2 reads SQIVND (reference sequence). Trimming cost V 7 bases and J 0 bases, with 19 bases left between them.

J is TRBJ2-1 and V is TRBV11-2, with 11 bases lining up with TRBD1. The end of the DNA fits TRBJ2-5 better, so the J call may be wrong. Germline CDR1 and CDR2: SGHAT and FQNNGV. The CDR3 consists of 15 residues. The CDR3 spells CASSLSRDRGETQYF. In nucleotides, the CDR3 is TGTGCCAGCAGCTTAAGTCGGGACAGGGGGGAGACCCAGTACTTC.

This clonotype came up many times. J is TRBJ2-3 and V is TRBV12-3 or TRBV12-4, with no clear D. Trimming took 4 bases from V and 0 from J, leaving 8 bases between them. This CDR3 comprises 14 residues. DNA of the CDR3: TGTGCCAGCAGTTCTACAGATAGCACAGATACGCAGTATTTT. Translation: CASSSTDSTDTQYF.

A remark on this clonotype: This likely came from a read error, as a far larger clone is one base away. The chain links TRBV11-3 to TRBJ1-6; maybe TRBD1 (6 bases). CDR1 and CDR2 (germline): SGHNT, YENEEA. The CDR3 length is 14 residues. CDR3 protein: CASSLGTGSSPRHF. The CDR3 bases are TGTGCCAGCAGCCTTGGAACAGGGAGTTCACCCCGCCACTTT.

The genes are TRBV6-5 and TRBJ1-5; no clear D. CDR1 and CDR2 from the germline V gene are MNHEY and SVGAGI. V was shortened by 2 bases and J by 6 bases, with 14 bases between the two germline ends. The CDR3 contains 15 residues. DNA of the CDR3: TGTGCCAGCAGTTACCACCTTAGTGAGAGTCAGCCCCAGCATTTT. Residues: CASSYHLSESQPQHF.

At least ten counts were recorded for this clonotype. This chain links TRBV9 with TRBJ2-7; 8 bases align to TRBD1. The V gene end was trimmed by 3 bases and the J gene end by 2 bases; junction bases not matched to a gene: 7. The CDR3 extends over 15 amino acids. CDR1 is SGDLS, CDR2 YYNGEE, per germline. For the CDR3, the DNA is TGTGCCAGCAGCGGGACAGGGCTTGGCGCCTACGAGCAGTACTTC. Amino acid sequence: CASSGTGLGAYEQYF.

The chain is built from TRBV7-9 and TRBJ2-1; D may be TRBD2 (6 bases). V shed 1 base and J shed 0 bases, with 13 bases lying between them. Germline V gene lookup returns CDR1 SEHNR and CDR2 FQNEAQ (reference sequence). This CDR3 has 17 residues. The DNA of the CDR3 is TGTGCCAGCAGCTTAGGTCCGGGGAGGACCTCCTACAATGAGCAGTTCTTC. It is translated as CASSLGPGRTSYNEQFF.

This clonotype has ten or more counts. The rearrangement joins TRBV6-6 to TRBJ2-1, with a weak D call TRBD1 (5 bases). Germline V gives CDR1 MNHNY, CDR2 SVGAGI (reference sequence). The CDR3 has 17 residues. V was cut by 0 bases and J by 8 bases, with 20 bases left in between. For the CDR3, the DNA is TGTGCCAGCAGTTACTCGATAACAGGCCTTGAATTGGATGAGCAGTTCTTC. The encoded protein is CASSYSITGLELDEQFF.

The sample holds many counts of this clonotype. The chain combines TRBV12-5 with TRBJ2-1; a weak D match, TRBD1 (6 bases). The CDR3 has 14 amino acids. The V gene lost 6 bases and the J gene lost 6 bases, with 15 bases spanning the gap. CDR1 is LGHNT and CDR2 is FRNRAP in the germline V gene. The CDR3 DNA reads TGTGCTAGTGGCCATACAGGGAGACGCAATGAGCAGTTCTTC. This encodes CASGHTGRRNEQFF.